This T cell receptor beta chain was sequenced during a study of T cell responses to AZD1222 COVID-19 vaccine (dated by TCRdb to the early 2020s). Concerning the study at large: Because spike-specific TCR depth and breadth did not differ between the two schedules, AZD1222 recipients who got a second dose at roughly 4 weeks were pooled with those who got a second dose at roughly 12 weeks. TCR sequencing covered fewer than 250 trial participants: some 210 given two doses of AZD1222 and some 25 given two doses of MenACWY control vaccine. Trial participants were enrolled by age into subgroups of 18-55, 56-69 and 70-plus years, and roughly 150, 30 and 60 TCR-sequenced participants, respectively, were included in these subgroups. Broader findings and caveats from the paper: Conclusions about previously exposed vaccinees were limited because only a handful of AZD1222 recipients were SARS-CoV-2 seropositive at baseline. After two AZD1222 doses, both the breadth and the depth of spike-specific TCRs were significantly higher than at day 0 and than in MenACWY recipients. No day 14 peak-response samples were available, so repertoires were characterized only after the peak T cell response. Participants were mostly white British, with more females than males. The authors suggested clonal diversity may have been underestimated. Reportedly, close to half of the unique spike-specific TCRs recognized epitopes lying outside the regions that are mutated in the B.1.351 and B.1.1.7 variants. The whole spike protein was spanned by vaccine-associated CD4 TCRs, and dominant responses were seen in regions 160-218 and 743-854. The 56-69-year group was small, and its depth increase did not reach significance, likely because of low power.

The CDR1 and CDR2 encoded by the germline V gene (reference sequence) are LGHDT and YNNKEL. The CDR3 numbers 14 residues from cysteine through phenylalanine. This entry keeps only the CDR3 DNA: 42 bases, framed from base 1. V is cut by 1 base and J by 5 bases, and the space between the germline ends is 9 bases. Note on this clone: This receptor's antigen is unknown. Per-base qualities were not stored, and no clone one base away is much larger.

The CDR3 regions of human TCRbeta chains were subjected to immunosequencing. Per the source publication's procedure: TCRs in the repertoires were compared against a reference library of SARS-CoV-2-specific TCRs that had been generated with the MIRA antigen-specificity platform. Breadth meant the fraction of unique TCRs that were SARS-CoV-2-associated, whereas depth meant the fraction of total T cells that were SARS-CoV-2-associated. Using the MIRA data, each spike-specific TCR was assigned both to the spike region to which the TCR was reactive and to a CD4 or CD8 class. Log10-transformed breadth and depth values were compared by one-way ANOVA with Sidak's multiple comparisons tests. TCRdb took this table from immuneACCESS and kept in-frame rearrangements with V and J called. Such tables lack part of the clones; where checked against another copy, unresolved V genes explain under half of the gap, and the rest is unexplained. The V and J calls and clone size are taken from that table; D and trimming were inferred from the DNA. The sample table holds around 140,000 clones, of which about 94% were seen once. The ten largest account for around 5.4% of the sample.

Per the publication, the time point label means: baseline before first vaccination. The vaccinee samples were drawn from two UK trials, COV001 and COV002, one of which was a single-blind randomized controlled phase 2/3 trial testing AZD1222 (ChAdOx1 nCoV-19) in healthy adults. For TCRbeta chain sequencing, PBMC samples from trial participants were taken at day 0 and at day 28 after the second dose. The chain employs TRBV3-1 (or the pseudogene TRBV3-2) and TRBJ1-5, with the D segment identity uncertain. This clonotype was obtained from an adult in good health. This sample comprised peripheral blood, obtained on day 0 of AZD1222 vaccination. The nucleotide sequence reads as follows: TGTGCCAGCAGCCAAGGATCCGTTCATCAGCCCCAGCATTTT. Translated, this is CASSQGSVHQPQHF.